This T cell receptor (beta chain) was sequenced in a study of blood T cell repertoires in COVID-19 (dated by TCRdb to 2019 to 2021). General notes on the study: Collaborator samples came from the United States, Italy and Spain and covered acute and convalescent phases of COVID-19. Sample metadata almost always included a de-identified subject ID, COVID-19 status, age in years and sex. The repertoires were released in a freely available public database meant as a resource for research on the immune response to SARS-CoV-2. Deeply sampled blood TCRbeta repertoires from subjects exposed to, actively infected with, or recovered from COVID-19 were included in the dataset. Where available, HLA class I and class II types were obtained from metadata supplied by the sample provider rather than from assay-based typing. Samples came from the ongoing ImmuneRACE study (first 160 participants) plus 1,254 subjects from 6 global collaborators. The material from the prospective study consisted of cDNA or gDNA derived from T cells, B-cell-depleted T cells, or PBMCs. The paper's findings and limits, for the study overall: The amount of clinical and demographic metadata varied by source and participant and was provided uncurated.

Points on this clone: Its recognized antigen is unknown. Base qualities are not recorded, but no much larger clone differs from it by a single base.

TCRbeta CDR3 regions were amplified from genomic DNA by means of the immunoSEQ Assay, a bias-controlled multiplex PCR. The original pipeline was this. Within the assay, amplification of reference gene primers was used to estimate how many nucleated cells each sample contained. Sequence reads were collapsed and filtered to measure the absolute abundance of every unique TCRbeta CDR3 rearrangement. For each sample, productive Simpson clonality was calculated by taking the square root of Simpson's diversity index across productive rearrangements. Sourced from immuneACCESS, this table was stored by TCRdb with only in-frame sequences that have V and J called. A share of the clones is absent; for the studies checked, an unresolved V gene accounts for under half, and the remainder has no known explanation. V and J calls plus clone size are reproduced from that table; the DNA served to infer D and trimming. For this sample the table gives approximately 120,000 clones, of which 65% to 90% were detected only once. The ten largest clones capture 7.9% of the sample.

Whole blood was collected in K2EDTA tubes by collaborating institutions according to the institutions' own protocols. Collaborator samples were shipped for TCRbeta analysis as frozen whole blood, isolated PBMCs, or DNA extracted from either sample type. This receptor was identified in a woman older than 75 with active or convalescent COVID-19. The sequenced material came from peripheral blood.

The DNA sequence reads TGTGCCAGCAGCTTAGGCATGGGTAGCGGGAGGGCCTACGAGCAGTACTTC. This gives the protein CASSLGMGSGRAYEQYF. This receptor chain uses TRBV7-2 and TRBJ2-7, and 11 bases in between align with TRBD2. In the germline V gene, CDR1 corresponds to SGHTA and CDR2 to FQGNSA. Ends trimmed: V by 1 base, J by 2 bases; bases unmatched to a gene: 7. Spanning cysteine to phenylalanine, the CDR3 consists of 17 amino acids. CDR3 DNA only is kept here, 51 bases in frame from base 1. The reference TRBV7-2 and TRBJ2-7 proteins fill in what lies around the CDR3, so the full variable domain reads GAGVSQSPSNKVTEKGKDVELRCDPISGHTALYWYRQSLGQGLEFLIYFQGNSAPDKSGLPSDRFSAERTGGSVSTLTIQRTQQEDSAVYLCASSLGMGSGRAYEQYFGPGTRLTVT.